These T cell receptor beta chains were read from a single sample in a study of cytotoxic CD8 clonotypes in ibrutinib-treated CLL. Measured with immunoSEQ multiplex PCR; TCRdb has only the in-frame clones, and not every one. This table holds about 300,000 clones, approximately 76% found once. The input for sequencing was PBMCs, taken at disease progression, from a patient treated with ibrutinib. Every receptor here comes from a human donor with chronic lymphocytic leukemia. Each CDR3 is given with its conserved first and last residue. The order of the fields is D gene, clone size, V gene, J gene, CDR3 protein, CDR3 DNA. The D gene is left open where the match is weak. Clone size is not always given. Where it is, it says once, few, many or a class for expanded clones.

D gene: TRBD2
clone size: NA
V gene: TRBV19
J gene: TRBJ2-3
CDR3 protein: CASISRGGATSTDTQYF
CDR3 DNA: TGTGCCAGCATCTCGCGCGGGGGAGCCACTAGCACAGATACGCAGTATTTT

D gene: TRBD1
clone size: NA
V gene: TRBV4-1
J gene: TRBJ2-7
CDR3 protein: CASSQDLGDRGHYEQYF
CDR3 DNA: TGCGCCAGCAGCCAAGATCTAGGAGACAGGGGCCACTACGAGCAGTACTTC

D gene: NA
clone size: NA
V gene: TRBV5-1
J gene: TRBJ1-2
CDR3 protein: CASSDTYYGYTF
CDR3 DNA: TGCGCCAGCAGCGACACATACTATGGCTACACCTTC

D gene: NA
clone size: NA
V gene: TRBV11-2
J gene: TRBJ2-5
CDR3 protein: CASSLTYSDQETQYF
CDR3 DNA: TGTGCCAGCAGCTTAACATACAGTGACCAAGAGACCCAGTACTTC

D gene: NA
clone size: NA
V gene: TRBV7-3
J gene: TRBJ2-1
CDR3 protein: CASSLGLDSYNEQFF
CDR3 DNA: TGTGCCAGCAGCTTAGGTTTGGATTCCTACAATGAGCAGTTCTTC

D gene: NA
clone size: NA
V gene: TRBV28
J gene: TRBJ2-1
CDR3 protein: CASSLSGINEQFF
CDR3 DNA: TGTGCCAGCAGTTTATCAGGGATTAATGAGCAGTTCTTC

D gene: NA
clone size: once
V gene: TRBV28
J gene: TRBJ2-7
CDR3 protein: CASSLFDEQYF
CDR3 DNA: TGTGCCAGCAGTTTATTCGACGAGCAGTACTTC

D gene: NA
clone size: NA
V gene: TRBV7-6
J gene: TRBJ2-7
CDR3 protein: CASSRLPSTESSYEQYF
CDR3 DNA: TGTGCCAGCAGCCGCCTTCCCAGCACTGAAAGCTCCTACGAGCAGTACTTC

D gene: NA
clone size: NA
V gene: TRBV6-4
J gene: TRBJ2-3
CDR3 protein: CASKEGGGFADTQYF
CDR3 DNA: TGTGCCAGCAAGGAAGGGGGTGGATTCGCAGATACGCAGTATTTT

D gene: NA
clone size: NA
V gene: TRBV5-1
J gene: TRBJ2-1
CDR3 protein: CASSTDPGNWVEQFF
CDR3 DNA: TGCGCCAGCAGTACAGATCCGGGGAATTGGGTTGAGCAGTTCTTC

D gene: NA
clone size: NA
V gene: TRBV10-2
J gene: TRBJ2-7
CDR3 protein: CASKREPGGSYEQYF
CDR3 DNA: TGCGCCAGCAAACGGGAACCCGGGGGTTCCTACGAGCAGTACTTC

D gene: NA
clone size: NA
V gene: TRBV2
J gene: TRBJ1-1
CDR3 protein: CASRGRGGRNTEAFF
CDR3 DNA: TGTGCCAGCAGAGGGCGGGGCGGACGGAACACTGAAGCTTTCTTT

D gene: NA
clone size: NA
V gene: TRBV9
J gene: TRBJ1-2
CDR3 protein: CASSTSARGPNYGYTF
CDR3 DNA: TGTGCCAGCAGCACCTCCGCCCGGGGGCCCAACTATGGCTACACCTTC

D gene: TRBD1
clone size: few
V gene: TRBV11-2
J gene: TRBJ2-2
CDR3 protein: CASRHTGGPTGELFF
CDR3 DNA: TGTGCCAGCAGACATACAGGGGGTCCTACCGGGGAGCTGTTTTTT

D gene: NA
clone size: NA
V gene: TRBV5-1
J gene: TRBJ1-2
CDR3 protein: CASSLARVIRTIFGYTF
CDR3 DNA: TGCGCCAGCAGCTTGGCCAGGGTAATCCGGACCATTTTTGGCTACACCTTC